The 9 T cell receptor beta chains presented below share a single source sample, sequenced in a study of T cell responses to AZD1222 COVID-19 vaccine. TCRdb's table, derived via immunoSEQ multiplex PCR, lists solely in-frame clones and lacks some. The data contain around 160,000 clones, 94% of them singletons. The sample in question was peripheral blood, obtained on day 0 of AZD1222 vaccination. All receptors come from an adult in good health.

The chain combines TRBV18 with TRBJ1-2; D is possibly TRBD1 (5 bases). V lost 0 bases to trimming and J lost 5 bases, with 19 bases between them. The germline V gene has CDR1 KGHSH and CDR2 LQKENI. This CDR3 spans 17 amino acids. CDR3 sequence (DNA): TGTGCCAGCTCACCACCCGGGACGGTCTCCCCTCTATATGGCTACACCTTC. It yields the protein CASSPPGTVSPLYGYTF.

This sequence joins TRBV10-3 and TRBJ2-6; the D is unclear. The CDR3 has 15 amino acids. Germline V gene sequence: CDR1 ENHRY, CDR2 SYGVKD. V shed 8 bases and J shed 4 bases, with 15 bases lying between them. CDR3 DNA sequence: TGTGCCATCCCTAATTACTCTGAGGGGGCCAACGTCCTGACTTTC. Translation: CAIPNYSEGANVLTF.

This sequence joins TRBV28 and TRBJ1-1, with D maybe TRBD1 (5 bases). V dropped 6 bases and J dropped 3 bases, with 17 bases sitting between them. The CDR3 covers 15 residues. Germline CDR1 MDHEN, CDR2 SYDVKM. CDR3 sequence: CASSLQVPGDTEAFF. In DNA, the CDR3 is TGTGCCAGCAGCCTACAGGTCCCCGGGGACACTGAAGCTTTCTTT.

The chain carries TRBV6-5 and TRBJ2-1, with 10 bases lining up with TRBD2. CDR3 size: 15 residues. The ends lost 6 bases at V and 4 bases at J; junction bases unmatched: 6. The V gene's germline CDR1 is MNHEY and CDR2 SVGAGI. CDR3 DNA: TGTGCCAGCAGGCCGACTAGCGGGCCTTACAATGAGCAGTTCTTC. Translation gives CASRPTSGPYNEQFF.

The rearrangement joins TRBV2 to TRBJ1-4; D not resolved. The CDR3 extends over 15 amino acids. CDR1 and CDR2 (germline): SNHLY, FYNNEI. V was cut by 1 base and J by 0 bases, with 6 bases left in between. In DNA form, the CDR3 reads TGTGCCAGCAGTGAAGACACCTCAACTAATGAAAAACTGTTTTTT. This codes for CASSEDTSTNEKLFF.

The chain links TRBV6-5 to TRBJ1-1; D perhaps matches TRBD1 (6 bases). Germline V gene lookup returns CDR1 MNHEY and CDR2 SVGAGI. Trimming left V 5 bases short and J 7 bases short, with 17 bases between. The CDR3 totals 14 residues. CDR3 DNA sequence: TGTGCCAGCAGTACCAACGGGGGGCAATTTGAAGCTTTCTTT. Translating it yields CASSTNGGQFEAFF.

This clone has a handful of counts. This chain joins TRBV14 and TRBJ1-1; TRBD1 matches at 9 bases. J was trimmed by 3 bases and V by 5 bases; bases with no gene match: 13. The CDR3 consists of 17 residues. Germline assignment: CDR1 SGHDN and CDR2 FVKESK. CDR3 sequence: CASSYRQGVGQDTEAFF. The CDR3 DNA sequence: TGTGCCAGCAGCTATAGACAGGGGGTTGGTCAGGACACTGAAGCTTTCTTT.

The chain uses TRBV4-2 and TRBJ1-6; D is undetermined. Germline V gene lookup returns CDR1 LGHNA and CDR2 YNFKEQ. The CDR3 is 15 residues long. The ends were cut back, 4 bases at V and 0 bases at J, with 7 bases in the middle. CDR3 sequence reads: CASSPGSSYNSPLHF. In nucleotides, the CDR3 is TGTGCCAGCAGCCCCGGGTCCTCCTATAATTCACCCCTCCACTTT.

The CDR3 DNA sequence: TGCGCCAGCAGTGAGTTGGGCGACTCTGAAGCTTTCTTT. Translation: CASSELGDSEAFF. The chain joins TRBV10-1 to TRBJ1-1; D gene uncertain. The CDR3 is 13 amino acids. Germline lookup yields CDR1 WNHNN and CDR2 SYGVQD (reference sequence). Between the trimmed V and J ends, which lost 1 base and 6 bases, there was a span of 9 bases.